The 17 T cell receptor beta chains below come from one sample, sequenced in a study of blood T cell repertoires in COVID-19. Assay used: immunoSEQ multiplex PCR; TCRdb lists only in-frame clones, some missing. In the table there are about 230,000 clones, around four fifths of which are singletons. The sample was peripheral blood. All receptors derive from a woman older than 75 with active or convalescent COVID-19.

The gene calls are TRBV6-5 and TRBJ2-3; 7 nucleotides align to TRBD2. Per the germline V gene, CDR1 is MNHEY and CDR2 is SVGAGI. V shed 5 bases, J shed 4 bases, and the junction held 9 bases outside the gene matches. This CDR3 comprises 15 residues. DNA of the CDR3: TGTGCCAGCAGTCGGGGAGGGGTTGTTGCAGATACGCAGTATTTT. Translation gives CASSRGGVVADTQYF.

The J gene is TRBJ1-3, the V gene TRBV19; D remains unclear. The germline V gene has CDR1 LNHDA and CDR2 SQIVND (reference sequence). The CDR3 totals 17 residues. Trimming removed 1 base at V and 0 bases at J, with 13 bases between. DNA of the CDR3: TGTGCCAGTAGTATAGTGAGCGGTTATTACTCTGGAAACACCATATATTTT. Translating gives CASSIVSGYYSGNTIYF.

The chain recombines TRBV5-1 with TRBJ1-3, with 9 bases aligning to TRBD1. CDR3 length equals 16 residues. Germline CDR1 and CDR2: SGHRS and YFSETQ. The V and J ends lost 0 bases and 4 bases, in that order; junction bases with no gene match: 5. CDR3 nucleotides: TGCGCCAGCAGCTTGGGGGACAGGGCCTCAGGAAACACCATATATTTT. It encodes CASSLGDRASGNTIYF. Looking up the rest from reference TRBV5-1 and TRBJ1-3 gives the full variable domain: KAGVTQTPRYLIKTRGQQVTLSCSPISGHRSVSWYQQTPGQGLQFLFEYFSETQRNKGNFPGRFSGRQFSNSRSEMNVSTLELGDSALYLCASSLGDRASGNTIYFGEGSWLTVV.

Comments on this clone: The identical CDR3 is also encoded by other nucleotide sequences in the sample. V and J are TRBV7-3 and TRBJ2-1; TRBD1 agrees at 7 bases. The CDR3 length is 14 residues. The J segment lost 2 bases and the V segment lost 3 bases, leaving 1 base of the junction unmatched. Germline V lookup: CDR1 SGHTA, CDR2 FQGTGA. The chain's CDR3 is CASSLGTAYNEQFF. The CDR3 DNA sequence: TGTGCCAGCAGCTTGGGGACAGCCTACAATGAGCAGTTCTTC.

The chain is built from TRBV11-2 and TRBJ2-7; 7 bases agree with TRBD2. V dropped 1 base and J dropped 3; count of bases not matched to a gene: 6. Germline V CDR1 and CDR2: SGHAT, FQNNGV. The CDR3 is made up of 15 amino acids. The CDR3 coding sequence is TGTGCCAGCAGCTTAGGTCCTAGCGGTATCTACGAGCAGTACTTC. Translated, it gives CASSLGPSGIYEQYF.

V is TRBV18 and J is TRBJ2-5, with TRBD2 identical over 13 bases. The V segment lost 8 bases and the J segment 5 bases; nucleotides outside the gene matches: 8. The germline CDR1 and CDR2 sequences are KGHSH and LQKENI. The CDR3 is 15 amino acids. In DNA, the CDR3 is TGTGCCAGCCAACTAGCGGGGGGGGACCCCGAGACCCAGTACTTC. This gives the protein CASQLAGGDPETQYF.

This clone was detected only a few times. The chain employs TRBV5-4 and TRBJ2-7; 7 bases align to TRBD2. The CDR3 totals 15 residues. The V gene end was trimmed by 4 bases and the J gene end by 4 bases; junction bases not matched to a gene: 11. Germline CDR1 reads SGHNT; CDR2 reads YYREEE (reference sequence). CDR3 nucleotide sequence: TGTGCCAGCAGCGAGGGTCCGGGACTACTATACGAGCAGTACTTC. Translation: CASSEGPGLLYEQYF.

CDR3 region: CASVRTGGNTEAFF. In nucleotides, the CDR3 is TGTGCCAGCGTCAGGACAGGGGGCAACACTGAAGCTTTCTTT. The chain has TRBV19 and TRBJ1-1, with 11 bases that match TRBD1. The V gene end was trimmed by 9 bases and the J gene end by 2 bases; junction bases not matched to a gene: 5. Germline lookup yields CDR1 LNHDA and CDR2 SQIVND (reference sequence). The CDR3 is 14 amino acids.

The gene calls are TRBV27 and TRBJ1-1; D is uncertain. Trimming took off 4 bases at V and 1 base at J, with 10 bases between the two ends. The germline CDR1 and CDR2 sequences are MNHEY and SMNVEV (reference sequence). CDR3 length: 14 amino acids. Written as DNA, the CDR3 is TGTGCCAGCAGTTCCGTCGTCAGGAACACTGAAGCTTTCTTT. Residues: CASSSVVRNTEAFF.

CDR3 sequence reads: CASSSGTGGWQPQHF. The CDR3 DNA follows: TGCGCCAGCAGTTCCGGGACAGGGGGCTGGCAGCCCCAGCATTTT. V gene TRBV5-1 combines with J gene TRBJ1-5; TRBD1 aligns across 12 bases. The ends lost 5 bases at V and 7 bases at J; junction bases unmatched: 7. The CDR3 extends over 15 amino acids. From germline, CDR1 is SGHRS and CDR2 YFSETQ.

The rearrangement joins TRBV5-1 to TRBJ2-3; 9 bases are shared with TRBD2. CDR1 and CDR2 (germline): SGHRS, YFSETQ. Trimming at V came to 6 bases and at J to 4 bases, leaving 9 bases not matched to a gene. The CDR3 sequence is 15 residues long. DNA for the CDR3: TGCGCCAGCACAGAAGCGGGAGGATTTGCAGATACGCAGTATTTT. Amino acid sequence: CASTEAGGFADTQYF.

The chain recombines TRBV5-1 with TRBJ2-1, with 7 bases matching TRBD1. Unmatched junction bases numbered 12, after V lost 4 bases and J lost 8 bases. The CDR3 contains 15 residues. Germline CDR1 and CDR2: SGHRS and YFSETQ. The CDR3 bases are TGCGCCAGCAGCCACAGGGGACGTCCAGGGGATGAGCAGTTCTTC. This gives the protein CASSHRGRPGDEQFF.

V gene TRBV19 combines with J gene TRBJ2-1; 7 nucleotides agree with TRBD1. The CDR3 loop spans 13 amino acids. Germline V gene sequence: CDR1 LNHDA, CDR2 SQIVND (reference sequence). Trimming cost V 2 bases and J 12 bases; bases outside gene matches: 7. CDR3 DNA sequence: TGTGCCAGTAGTATAAACCGGGACAGCTTGCAGTTCTTC. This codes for CASSINRDSLQFF.

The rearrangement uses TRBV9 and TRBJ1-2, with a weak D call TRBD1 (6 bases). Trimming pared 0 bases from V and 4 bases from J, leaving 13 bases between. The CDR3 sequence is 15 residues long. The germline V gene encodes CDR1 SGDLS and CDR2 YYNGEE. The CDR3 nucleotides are TGTGCCAGCAGCGTAGATCTGGGGGCGAGCTATGGCTACACCTTC. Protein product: CASSVDLGASYGYTF.

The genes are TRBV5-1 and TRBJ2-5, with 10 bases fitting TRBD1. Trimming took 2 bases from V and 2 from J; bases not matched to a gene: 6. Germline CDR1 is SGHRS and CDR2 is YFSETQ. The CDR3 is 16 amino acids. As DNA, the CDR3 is TGCGCCAGCAGCTTCTTAGGGACAGGGGTGCAAGAGACCCAGTACTTC. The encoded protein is CASSFLGTGVQETQYF.

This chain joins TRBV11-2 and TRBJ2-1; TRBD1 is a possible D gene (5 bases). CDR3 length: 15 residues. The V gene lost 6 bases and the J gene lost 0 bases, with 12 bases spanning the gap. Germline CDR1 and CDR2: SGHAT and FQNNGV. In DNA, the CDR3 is TGTGCCAGCAGTCCCGGACATAGCTCCTACAATGAGCAGTTCTTC. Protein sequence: CASSPGHSSYNEQFF.

Written as DNA, the CDR3 is TGTGCCAGTAGTAGGCAGACTACGGGTGAAAAACTGTTTTTT. Protein: CASSRQTTGEKLFF. The chain has TRBV19 and TRBJ1-4; D remains unclear. Germline V CDR1 and CDR2: LNHDA, SQIVND (reference sequence). This CDR3 spans 14 amino acids. V lost 4 bases and J lost 7, with 13 bases in between.